This T cell receptor beta chain was retrieved from a study of cytomegalovirus exposure and HLA in healthy donors (TCRdb year 2017). As for the study more broadly: In an earlier analysis of around 540 of the donors, 276 Gb of sequence data and 95 million to 130 million unique TCR beta sequences from about 179 million T cells were reported. Roughly 290 gigabases of sequencing data and 75 million to 85 million unique TCR sequences made up an early release that covered 500 to 650 HLA-typed donors. The genetic ancestry cluster associated with self-reported Caucasian donors included roughly 84% of the roughly 400 genotyped donors. The study aimed to test whether signatures of past pathogen exposure could be identified by cataloging public T cell receptors. Using immunosequencing, the study profiled T cell repertoires from 500 to 800 subjects and related those repertoires to cytomegalovirus serostatus. Along with the roughly 700-subject first cohort, a separate validation cohort of 120 different subjects was used. To predict cytomegalovirus infection status, the study combined high-throughput TCR immunosequencing, statistical association of individual TCRs with disease status, and machine learning. A later analysis re-examined previously published TCR beta repertoires from about 700 donors and added high-resolution HLA genotyping to investigate patterns of TCR occurrence. The later analysis used no new phenotypic data to find candidate immune exposures, relying instead on TCR beta sequences and their occurrence across donors. To decide whether each TCR beta V gene segment behaved as functional or pseudogenic, an earlier analysis of some 600 of the donors relied on high-throughput TCR beta sequencing. Donor age, sex, ethnicity and CMV serostatus were compiled alongside the repertoire data. A later genetic analysis used genome-wide SNP genotypes for about 65% of the 666 donors, treating that subset as a discovery cohort. Every repertoire in the discovery cohort had been generated on one and the same sequencing platform. Both class I and class II loci were covered by HLA typing, at four-digit resolution. Typing coverage varied by locus: roughly 620-640 donors for A, B, C, DRB1 and DQB1; some 520 for DQA1; more than 600 for DPA1; roughly 450 for DPB1. Roughly five DR-DQ haplotypes were handled as single units for association and clustering because linkage in the cohort was strong. On average, roughly 240,000 unique TCR beta nucleotide sequences were sequenced per donor among more than 350 genotyped donors of the cohort, with roughly 20% of those sequences being non-productive. Points the paper makes about the study in general: In vitro tests confirmed that a few of the cytomegalovirus-associated TCR beta chains recognize cytomegalovirus antigens. Because HLA typing was unavailable for some donors at each locus, only the typed subset was used in association tests. In a later analysis, some 18,000 TCR beta sequences were associated with specific HLA alleles at a false discovery rate of 0.05. When HLA alleles, especially DR and DQ, strongly co-occurred, attributing TCR associations to individual alleles was difficult. According to a later genetic analysis, donors in an Asian-associated ancestry cluster had fewer N-insertions in productive TCRs than the roughly 660-donor mean. A later genetic analysis associated a missense DCLRE1C variant with V-gene and J-gene trimming of TCR beta chains, and an independent cohort replicated the association. This cohort had only TCR beta chains sequenced, and the lack of alpha or paired-chain data limited which features could be detected. Several of the top co-occurrence clusters appeared to be linked to parvovirus B19, influenza, CMV and Epstein-Barr virus, according to a later analysis. In an earlier analysis of about 600 of the donors, most TCR beta V segments appeared in productive rearrangements about 90% or about 30% of the time, broadly matching IMGT annotations. A cluster of highly shared sequence variants was judged likely to represent a technical artifact of the sequencing pipeline. The 87-base-pair reads could not distinguish some IMGT-functional V segments, including TRBV6-2 and TRBV6-3, so those segments were excluded. Linkage disequilibrium might explain the correlated functional status among segregating V segments, but an unknown experimental factor could not be ruled out. According to the authors, the approach could potentially be generalized to other disease states and immunological phenotypes. Because counts were too low, some 17 rarely observed V segments, including chromosome 9 orphons, were excluded from the earlier analysis of about 500 of the donors. In the study, approximately 150 TCR beta chains were listed as associated with cytomegalovirus. Compared with equally common non-associated chains, HLA-associated TCR beta chains in a later analysis were more clonally expanded and had lower generation probabilities. In a later analysis, the rate of TCR association differed among HLA loci, with DRB1 alleles having the most associated TCRs and HLA-C alleles having the fewest. A further reported finding was that TCR beta sequences accurately predicted the HLA-A and HLA-B alleles for most subjects in the first cohort. For the cohort, immune exposure information was limited to CMV serostatus. Presence/absence analyses assumed roughly uniform sequencing depth across donors, an assumption that may not hold. While some public TCRs were present in many individuals, most TCR sequences turned up only very rarely across donors. According to a later analysis, most CMV-associated TCR beta chains appeared to be HLA-restricted, and the HLA associations seemed to be driven largely by CMV exposure. The classifier was reported to diagnose cytomegalovirus status with high specificity and sensitivity in both the original cohort and the validation cohort.

The cohort comprised some 700 healthy bone marrow donors. Cohort members were all nominally healthy when sampled, although unrecorded immune exposures were likely present. The donor tested CMV seropositive and was one of the 289 seropositive cohort members. A peripheral blood sample was collected from each donor, and TCR beta sequencing was performed on peripheral blood mononuclear cells. The Qiagen DNeasy Blood Extraction Kit was used to extract genomic DNA from the blood cell samples. Receptors were amplified or captured by the immunoSEQ multiplex PCR assay. A mixture of 60 forward primers for TCR Vbeta segments and 13 reverse primers for TCR Jbeta segments was used in the multiplex PCR. The CDR3 region of rearranged TCR beta genes was amplified from genomic DNA with a multiplex PCR assay. The Illumina HiSeq System was used to sequence the amplified TCR beta libraries as 87-base-pair reads. The study's processing was this. Across the 700 or so repertoires, a later analysis counted 80 million or so unique TCR beta chains, 8.5 million to 12 million of which were shared by at least two donors. Raw reads were error-corrected and collapsed into unique sequences with a nearest-neighbor algorithm that merged closely related sequences to remove PCR and sequencing errors. Alignment of CDR3 sequences to IMGT reference sequences was used to assign V, D and J gene segments. Each retained sequence needed at least a six-nucleotide match to both a V gene segment and a J gene segment. A rearrangement counted as productive if the CDR3 had no stop codons and remained in frame with V and J, and every other rearrangement counted as non-productive. Following IMGT convention, CDR3 was defined as the stretch from the second conserved V-encoded cysteine up to the conserved J-encoded phenylalanine. Sequences without an unambiguous match to a single V gene segment were excluded from the earlier analysis of about 630 of the donors. In an earlier analysis of approximately 590 of the donors, a V segment was called functional when productive rearrangements were above 56.7%, and segregating when the standard deviation between donors exceeded 5%. To diagnose cytomegalovirus status from the catalog of TCR beta chain sequences, a statistical classification framework was built. A later analysis assigned V and J genes by comparing TCR nucleotide sequences with IMGT/GENE-DB human TR gene sequences. The TCRdist pipeline was used in a later analysis to assign CDR3 sequences and most-parsimonious VDJ recombination scenarios. In a later analysis, every TCR beta chain was defined by the combination of its CDR3 amino acid sequence and its V-gene family, and reads without a unique V-gene family were dropped. A later analysis removed 592 highly shared, low-generation-probability nucleotide sequences to deal with suspected cross-contamination and a sequencing artifact. A later analysis calculated a clonal expansion index for each public chain from normalized within-repertoire ranks of inferred template counts. In a later analysis, generation probabilities were computed using a VDJ recombination model fitted to out-of-frame rearrangements, and the results were checked against IGoR. In a later analysis, TCR-TCR, TCR-HLA and TCR-CMV co-occurrence was scored with hypergeometric tests, and a repertoire-size bias correction was applied to TCR pairs. To estimate false discovery rates, a later analysis permuted the HLA or CMV assignments 20 times. In a later analysis, co-occurring TCRs were grouped with DBSCAN, and TCRdist sequence similarity was added when clustering was performed within HLA-allele-positive subsets. Repertoires with fewer than 30,000 or more than 120,000 public chains, plus five repertoires with anomalous nucleotide sharing, were excluded from co-occurrence clustering. Sourced from immuneACCESS, this table was stored by TCRdb with only in-frame sequences that have V and J called. A share of the clones is absent; for the studies checked, an unresolved V gene accounts for under half, and the remainder has no known explanation. V, J and clone size were drawn from that table, and D and trimming were deduced from the DNA. A total of approximately 280,000 clones appear in this sample, about nine tenths of them only once. The ten largest clonotypes hold roughly 4% of the sample.

Clipping removes 3 bases from V and 0 bases from J, with 3 as the unmatched junction base count. The germline V gene (reference sequence) gives CDR1 as SGHNT and CDR2 as YYREEE. The CDR3 sequence holds 14 residues, the cysteine and phenylalanine included. Here the CDR3 DNA is all that survives: 42 bases in frame from base 1. To note about this clone: What antigen it recognizes has not been identified. It has no much larger one-base neighbor in the sample; base qualities were not kept.

The sequence derives from a man in his forties in good health and CMV-seropositive. Source material: PBMCs. The receptor chain draws on TRBV5-4 and TRBJ2-7, and 7 bases in between align with TRBD1. The DNA reads as follows: TGTGCCAGCAGCTGGACAGGCCGCTCCTACGAGCAGTACTTC. It translates to CASSWTGRSYEQYF.